This T cell receptor (beta chain) emerged from a study of post-analysis software for immune sequencing data (dated by TCRdb to between 2015 and 2017). Describing the broader study: Relapsing-remitting, secondary progressive and progressive-relapsing multiple sclerosis were recorded as disease courses, and subtype annotation was lacking for some patients. A subset of samples was prepared in parallel using single-end sample barcoding, then pooled and co-amplified after Illumina adapter ligation. The patient repertoires were set against 10 or so previously published healthy control repertoires from donors whose ages ranged from 6 to 25 years. Overall results and qualifications from the work: A few TRBV segments, including TRBV5-6, TRBV5-1 and TRBV20-1, were significantly more frequent in patients than controls. The multiple sclerosis patient group was slightly younger than the control group. Significantly lower normalized Chao1 diversity was found in multiple sclerosis patients than in controls, suggesting substantial peripheral T-cell clonal expansion. Strong co-clustering of samples prepared in the same batch was shown by direct clustering with F measure, prompting a batch-effect correction.

To demonstrate the VDJtools post-analysis software, the study profiled TCR beta repertoires from the peripheral blood of around 13 young patients with multiple sclerosis. The multiple sclerosis patients were children and adolescents ranging in age from roughly 6 to 15 years. The library was prepared using PCR. Sequencing took place on an Illumina HiSeq 2500. To reduce PCR and sequencing biases, unique molecular identifiers were built into the TCR beta cDNA libraries. Every 1 to 10 million input T cells yielded roughly 0.5 million cDNA molecules, meaning each molecule approximated one T cell. The same protocol used for the earlier healthy control dataset was applied to prepare and sequence the patient libraries. Samples belonging to the same batch were prepared together, multiplexed and sequenced on a shared HiSeq lane. The paper's processing steps were these. Raw barcoded reads were processed with MIGEC, and single-read molecular identifier groups were discarded before consensus assembly and CDR3 extraction. VDJtools was used for post-analysis of the clonotype tables, with diversity normalized by down-sampling every dataset to the smallest sample size. To correct batch-related cross-sample contamination, repertoire overlap clustering matched CDR3 amino acid sequences but not nucleotide sequences. In-frame beta chains were kept once TCRdb had trimmed the public reads at Q25 with fastp and called clones with MiXCR. Under each unique CDR3 protein, matching rows form one entry showing the most common genes and DNA. TCRdb, rather than the study authors, made the V and J calls. The sample table records approximately 730,000 distinct CDR3 sequences; about 45% of these occur just once. Of the sample, 4% to 5% falls within the top ten clones.

Per the germline V gene, MGHDK is the CDR1 and SYGVNS is the CDR2. Counted from cysteine to phenylalanine, this CDR3 has 13 amino acids. The sequence is cut down to CDR3 DNA, 39 bases in frame from base 1. As concerns this clonotype: Its antigen remains undetermined. At one of its ends the junction is not consistent with the germline gene, which may arise from a read error.

This chain joins TRBV25-1 to TRBJ2-7; the D gene is perhaps TRBD1 or TRBD2, each of them matching over 6 bases. Material: blood. The TCR sequence derives from a girl aged 5 to 17 with multiple sclerosis. CDR3 sequence: CASTHTGRHEQYF. The DNA reads as follows: TGCGCCAGCACTCATACAGGGAGGCACGAGCAGTACTTC.